Listed here are 26 T cell receptor beta chains from one sample, sequenced in a study of tumor-infiltrating lymphocytes in primary liver carcinoma. Starting from approximately 470 ng of total RNA, TCR beta cDNA was produced with a primer in the constant region. For TCR beta, libraries were produced by three nested multiplex PCR rounds using slightly modified ARM-PCR. The first two PCR rounds, nine to ten cycles each, used TRBV1-TRBV30 forward primers and a C-beta reverse primer. TCRdb re-called the multiplex PCR reads through MiXCR, storing one row per CDR3 protein. The data show about 350,000 distinct CDR3 sequences, about 65% seen once. It was unsorted whole blood that yielded blood RNA, and germline DNA was also extracted. Sequencing was performed on peripheral blood. These receptors were obtained from a man aged 40-49 years with primary liver carcinoma and hepatitis B virus infection.

With regard to this clonotype: This CDR3 fails to terminate in the conserved phenylalanine or tryptophan, so it likely reflects a read error. The DNA is left out, because the CDR3 cannot be placed on it with certainty; the CDR3 is given as TCRdb lists it. This sequence joins TRBV4-3 and TRBJ2-2; TRBD2, as called in the table, went unchecked against the DNA. The CDR3 is 16 residues long, ends included. CDR1 is LGHNA, CDR2 YSLEER, per germline. The CDR3 loop is CASSQDIAGGVGELFL.

The chain carries TRBV28 and TRBJ1-1; D unresolved. V was trimmed by 5 bases and J by 2 bases, leaving 15 bases between them. The CDR3 spans 15 residues. Germline values: CDR1 MDHEN, CDR2 SYDVKM. CDR3 coding DNA: TGTGCCAGCAGTCGACCAGCACCCCTTAACACTGAAGCTTTCTTT. Translation: CASSRPAPLNTEAFF.

This chain joins TRBV30 and TRBJ1-1; the D is unclear. Trimming removed 1 base from V and 2 bases from J, with 5 bases in between. The CDR3 contains 12 residues. CDR1 GTSNPN and CDR2 SVGIG come from the germline V gene (reference sequence). The CDR3 sequence is CAWSGYNTEAFF. The CDR3 DNA reads as TGTGCCTGGAGTGGATATAACACTGAAGCTTTCTTT.

Comments on this clonotype: Its ends do not fully match the called genes, so a read error is possible. The rearrangement uses TRBV11-2 and TRBJ2-7, with D perhaps TRBD1 or TRBD2 (5 bases each). Germline assignment: CDR1 SGHAT and CDR2 FQNNGV. The CDR3 contains 14 residues. CDR3 nucleotides: TGTGACAGCAGCTTATCAGGGACGCTTTACGAGCAGTACTTC. Translated, it gives CDSSLSGTLYEQYF.

V and J are TRBV28 and TRBJ1-5; 7 bases match TRBD1. The junction had 3 bases not matched to a gene; V was cut back by 5 bases and J by 11 bases. Germline CDR1 and CDR2: MDHEN and SYDVKM. This CDR3 contains 11 residues. This chain's CDR3 is CASSPQGAQHF. Here the CDR3 DNA reads TGTGCCAGCAGTCCTCAGGGGGCCCAGCATTTT.

The sample holds one count of this clonotype. A much larger clone lies a single base off, so this may be a read error. The chain links TRBV6-6 to TRBJ1-5, with a weak D call TRBD1 (6 bases). This CDR3 is 15 amino acids long. The germline CDR1 and CDR2 sequences are MNHNY and SVGAGI (reference sequence). Trimming took off 9 bases at V and 0 bases at J, with 15 bases between the two ends. This CDR3 is CASHLGGDSNQPQHF. The DNA of the CDR3 is TGTGCCAGTCACTTGGGGGGCGATAGCAATCAGCCCCAGCATTTT.

The chain employs TRBV12-3 or TRBV12-4 and TRBJ1-2, with D hard to call. The CDR3 spans 13 residues. V dropped 4 bases and J dropped 5 bases, with 11 bases sitting between them. The CDR3 nucleotides are TGTGCCAGCAGTTACAGACATAATTATGGCTACACCTTC. This sequence encodes CASSYRHNYGYTF.

This clonotype appeared a single time. At one boundary the junction diverges from the germline segment, which might be a read error. The CDR3 loop reads CASGLDQGRLSSTQYF. The DNA of the CDR3 is TGTGCCAGCGGCTTAGATCAGGGTCGACTAAGCAGTACGCAGTATTTT. The gene calls are TRBV11-2 and TRBJ2-3; possibly TRBD1 or TRBD2 for D (5 bases each). Germline V gene lookup returns CDR1 SGHAT and CDR2 FQNNGV. This CDR3 region has 16 residues.

Of note for this clonotype: Germline and junction disagree at one end, which may indicate a read error. This sequence joins TRBV7-9 and TRBJ2-6, with D possibly matching TRBD1 (5 bases). The germline V gene encodes CDR1 SEHNR and CDR2 FQNEAQ (reference sequence). The CDR3 spans 15 residues. The CDR3 DNA is TGTGCCAGCAGCCCCCCGCTCTCTGGGGCCAGCGTCCTGACTTTC. Residues: CASSPPLSGASVLTF.

This clonotype was detected many times. The chain carries TRBV6-2 or TRBV6-3 and TRBJ2-1; TRBD1 matches at 7 bases. Germline V gives CDR1 MNHEY, CDR2 SVGEGT. Trimming took 2 bases from V and 3 from J; bases not matched to a gene: 13. The CDR3 has 18 residues. The CDR3 region is CASSYTPQDRDNYNEQFF. Written as DNA, the CDR3 is TGTGCCAGCAGTTACACCCCACAAGACAGGGATAACTACAATGAGCAGTTCTTC.

The chain's CDR3 is CASRLGGSGTDTQYF. The CDR3 nucleotides are TGTGCCAGCAGGTTGGGCGGGAGCGGGACAGATACGCAGTATTTT. This chain joins TRBV11-2 and TRBJ2-3; the match to TRBD2 covers 7 bases. In germline, CDR1 is SGHAT, CDR2 FQNNGV. The J segment lost 3 bases and the V segment lost 6 bases, leaving 9 bases of the junction unmatched. The CDR3 totals 15 residues. Full variable domain (rest looked up from reference TRBV11-2 and TRBJ2-3): EAGVAQSPRYKIIEKRQSVAFWCNPISGHATLYWYQQILGQGPKLLIQFQNNGVVDDSQLPKDRFSAERLKGVDSTLKIQPAKLEDSAVYLCASRLGGSGTDTQYFGPGTRLTVL.

Details on this clonotype: A read error may explain this, as a much larger clone is one base away. V and J are TRBV5-5 and TRBJ2-5; D is perhaps TRBD1 or TRBD2 (5 bases each). CDR1 is SGHKS and CDR2 is YYEKEE in the germline V gene (reference sequence). V lost 6 bases and J lost 9, with 12 bases in between. The CDR3 consists of 11 residues. The CDR3 DNA sequence: TGTGCCAGCAACTTCCTGGGGGCCCAGTACTTC. Translation: CASNFLGAQYF.

This sequence joins TRBV4-2 and TRBJ1-1; D ambiguous. CDR3 length: 14 amino acids. V lost 3 bases to trimming and J lost 1 base, with 9 bases between them. Germline-derived CDR1 and CDR2 are LGHNA and YNFKEQ. In DNA form, the CDR3 reads TGTGCCAGCAGCCACCCGACCAGGAACACTGAAGCTTTCTTT. This gives the protein CASSHPTRNTEAFF.

About this clonotype: A much larger clonotype is one base distant, so this may be a read error. The chain uses TRBV6-6 and TRBJ2-2; D not resolved. The CDR3 runs to 15 residues. Germline V gives CDR1 MNHNY, CDR2 SVGAGI (reference sequence). This CDR3 reads CVSSFTPGNTGELFF. The CDR3 DNA follows: TGTGTCAGCAGCTTTACCCCTGGGAACACCGGGGAGCTGTTTTTT.

This clonotype has just one count. One end of the junction does not line up with germline, which may come from a read error. V is TRBV19 and J is TRBJ2-2; TRBD1 matches 9 bases. This CDR3 region has 15 residues. CDR1 is LNHDA and CDR2 is SQIVND in the germline V gene (reference sequence). The CDR3 sequence: CVSSDRGQGSRELFF. The CDR3 DNA is TGTGTCAGTAGTGACCGGGGACAGGGTTCCCGGGAGCTGTTTTTT.

This clonotype was seen at least ten times. The rearrangement links TRBV29-1 to TRBJ2-7, with D possibly being TRBD1 (5 bases). There are 13 residues in the CDR3. V shed 3 bases and J shed 5 bases, with 14 bases lying between them. Per germline, CDR1 SQVTM and CDR2 ANQGSEA. For the CDR3, the DNA is TGCAGCGTTGAGTTGGCAGGGTGGAACGAGCAGTACTTC. This sequence encodes CSVELAGWNEQYF.

This chain links TRBV5-1 with TRBJ1-1; 7 bases align to TRBD1. V was pared by 1 base and J by 1 base, with 4 bases of the junction left unmatched. The CDR3 is 15 residues long. CDR1 and CDR2 from the germline V gene are SGHRS and YFSETQ. The CDR3 coding sequence is TGCGCCAGCAGCTTGATAGGACAGGAGAACACTGAAGCTTTCTTT. It specifies CASSLIGQENTEAFF.

With respect to this clonotype: Germline is not matched at one junction end, which may reflect a read error. The rearrangement uses TRBV5-6 and TRBJ2-7, with 7 bases fitting TRBD1. Per the germline V gene, CDR1 is SGHDT and CDR2 is YYEEEE. This CDR3 has 14 residues. CDR3 in DNA: TGTGCCAGCAGCCTCGGGACAGAAGACTACGAGCGGTACTTC. It yields the protein CASSLGTEDYERYF.

CDR3: CASNFPGGEQTEAFF. CDR3 in DNA: TGTGCCAGCAACTTTCCAGGGGGGGAGCAGACTGAAGCTTTCTTT. The chain uses TRBV5-6 and TRBJ1-1; 7 bases match TRBD1. The CDR3 is 15 residues long. The germline CDR1 and CDR2 sequences are SGHDT and YYEEEE. V was clipped by 6 bases and J by 5 bases; unmatched bases: 13. The variable domain in full, completed from reference TRBV5-6 and TRBJ1-1, reads DAGVTQSPTHLIKTRGQQVTLRCSPKSGHDTVSWYQQALGQGPQFIFQYYEEEERQRGNFPDRFSGHQFPNYSSELNVNALLLGDSALYLCASNFPGGEQTEAFFGQGTRLTVV.

This clonotype was observed many times. The chain employs TRBV6-2 or TRBV6-3 and TRBJ2-7; tentative D call: TRBD1 (6 bases). The CDR3 covers 14 residues. The V gene lost 6 bases and the J gene lost 3 bases, with 15 bases spanning the gap. Germline assignment: CDR1 MNHEY and CDR2 SVGEGT. CDR3: CASRVRQAHYEQYF. CDR3 nucleotides: TGTGCCAGCAGGGTCCGACAGGCTCACTACGAGCAGTACTTC.

In this sample, this clonotype turned up once. Given the absence of the conserved phenylalanine or tryptophan at the CDR3 end, a read error is likely. The chain recombines TRBV11-1 with TRBJ2-2; D is undetermined. CDR3 size: 16 residues. Trimming took off 5 bases at V and 0 bases at J, with 13 bases between the two ends. Germline CDR1 reads SGHAT; CDR2 reads FQDESV (reference sequence). Here the CDR3 reads CASSAFGPANTGELFI. The CDR3 nucleotides are TGTGCCAGCAGCGCTTTCGGACCTGCGAACACCGGGGAGCTGTTTATT.

V and J are TRBV12-3 or TRBV12-4 and TRBJ1-1, with a weak D call TRBD1 (5 bases). The germline V and J ends were trimmed by 10 bases and 7 bases, with 16 bases remaining between them. There are 12 residues in the CDR3. CDR3 DNA sequence: TGTGCCAACTGTCGGGGGGTGCATGAAGCTTTCTTT. Its protein is CANCRGVHEAFF.

This clonotype was observed a single time. The CDR3 ends on some other residue instead of the conserved phenylalanine or tryptophan, so this is likely a read error. The chain employs TRBV10-3 and TRBJ2-7; D possibly matches TRBD1 or TRBD2 (5 bases each). V was cut by 10 bases and J by 6 bases, with 16 bases left in between. This CDR3 comprises 12 residues. CDR1 ENHRY and CDR2 SYGVKD come from the germline V gene. CDR3 loop: CATTPGTPEQYY. CDR3 DNA: TGTGCCACCACCCCGGGGACCCCCGAGCAGTACTAC.

This clonotype was seen ten or more times. V gene TRBV6-5 combines with J gene TRBJ2-3; D is unresolved. Trimming took off 2 bases at V and 4 bases at J, with 13 bases between the two ends. CDR1 and CDR2 (germline): MNHEY, SVGAGI. This CDR3 is built from 15 residues. The DNA of the CDR3 is TGTGCCAGCAGTTACGGGCCCACCCGCCCAGATACGCAGTATTTT. Amino acids: CASSYGPTRPDTQYF.

The rearrangement uses TRBV5-6 and TRBJ2-7; TRBD2 agrees at 8 bases. Per germline, CDR1 SGHDT and CDR2 YYEEEE. J was trimmed by 2 bases and V by 9 bases; bases with no gene match: 19. This CDR3 contains 17 residues. The CDR3 coding sequence is TGTGCCAACATCTTGGTGCTAGCGGGTGAAAGAACCTACGAGCAGTACTTC. It codes for CANILVLAGERTYEQYF.

With regard to this clonotype: A much larger clone differs by one base, so this may be a read error. The J gene is TRBJ2-7, the V gene TRBV6-6, with D unclear. The CDR3 is 12 residues long. In germline, CDR1 is MNHNY, CDR2 SVGAGI (reference sequence). V was shortened by 1 base and J by 4 bases, with 5 bases between the two germline ends. The CDR3 loop is CASSYWSYEQYF. CDR3 DNA: TGTGCCAGCAGTTACTGGTCTTACGAGCAGTACTTC.